These 24 T cell receptor beta chains were sequenced from one sample in a study of blood T cell repertoires in COVID-19. TCRdb keeps only in-frame clones here, not all; method: immunoSEQ multiplex PCR. The data hold 120,000 to 150,000 clones, with around four fifths observed a single time. The sequencing input was peripheral blood. These receptor sequences come from a woman aged 40 to 50 with active or convalescent COVID-19.

The table lists this clone with a count of one. This chain uses TRBV28 with TRBJ1-2; tentative D call: TRBD1 (6 bases). This CDR3 spans 13 amino acids. V was cut by 8 bases and J by 6 bases, with 16 bases left in between. Looked up from germline, CDR1 is MDHEN and CDR2 is SYDVKM. CDR3 in amino acids: CASLEGVRDGYTF. CDR3 nucleotides: TGTGCCAGCCTCGAGGGGGTCCGGGATGGCTACACCTTC.

The chain recombines TRBV21-1 with TRBJ1-3; the table gives TRBD1 as D, unverified against the DNA. TRBV21-1 is termed a pseudogene. The CDR3 is made up of 17 amino acids. CDR3 bases: TGTGCCAGCAGCAGGATGGACAGGGGGTACTCTGGAAACACCATATATTTT. Residues: CASSRMDRGYSGNTIYF.

This rearrangement joins TRBV2 to TRBJ1-1, with TRBD1 identical over 7 bases. Germline lookup yields CDR1 SNHLY and CDR2 FYNNEI. The length of the CDR3 is 14 residues. Unmatched junction bases numbered 4, after V lost 6 bases and J lost 0 bases. CDR3 nucleotide sequence: TGTGCCAGCAGCCGACAGGGACTGAACACTGAAGCTTTCTTT. Protein product: CASSRQGLNTEAFF.

The gene calls are TRBV18 and TRBJ1-1; D uncertain. Trimming removed 5 bases from V and 3 bases from J, with 10 bases in between. CDR3 length: 13 residues. CDR1 is KGHSH, CDR2 LQKENI, per germline. The CDR3 protein is CASSSNRDTEAFF. For the CDR3, the DNA is TGTGCCAGCTCATCCAACCGGGACACTGAAGCTTTCTTT.

This chain links TRBV5-1 with TRBJ1-4, with D possibly TRBD1 on 5 matching bases. Between the trimmed V and J ends, which lost 0 bases and 0 bases, there was a span of 6 bases. The germline V gene has CDR1 SGHRS and CDR2 YFSETQ. The CDR3 is 15 residues long. The CDR3 DNA reads as TGCGCCAGCAGCTTGGGGGGCTCAACTAATGAAAAACTGTTTTTT. Its protein product is CASSLGGSTNEKLFF.

The chain employs TRBV9 and TRBJ2-2, with D possibly being TRBD2 (6 bases). Trimming shortened V by 2 bases and J by 2 bases, and 13 bases separated the two germline ends. The germline V gene has CDR1 SGDLS and CDR2 YYNGEE. The CDR3 has 16 residues. DNA for the CDR3: TGTGCCAGCAGCGTGGGGGTCGGGAGTAACACCGGGGAGCTGTTTTTT. Amino acid sequence: CASSVGVGSNTGELFF.

This sequence joins TRBV13 and TRBJ1-2, with a tentative D call TRBD1 (6 bases). The germline V gene has CDR1 PRHDT and CDR2 FYEKMQ (reference sequence). The CDR3 spans 14 residues. The V end lost 0 bases, the J end lost 8 bases, and 13 bases lay between the germline ends. The DNA for the CDR3 is TGTGCCAGCAGCTTAGGGGGGGCGCCGGGCGGCTACACCTTC. This gives the protein CASSLGGAPGGYTF.

The chain links TRBV19 to TRBJ1-5; no definite D call. The V gene lost 2 bases and the J gene lost 6 bases, with 8 bases spanning the gap. In germline, CDR1 is LNHDA, CDR2 SQIVND (reference sequence). CDR3 size: 13 residues. DNA of the CDR3: TGTGCCAGTAGTATATGGGCGCCTCAGCCCCAGCATTTT. This translates into CASSIWAPQPQHF.

In this sample, this clone turned up a few times. The chain employs TRBV5-8 and TRBJ1-2; 7 bases match TRBD1. With 4 bases clipped from V and 4 bases from J, the junction kept 4 bases outside the gene matches. The CDR3 covers 13 residues. Germline assignment: CDR1 SGHTS and CDR2 YDEGEE. CDR3 loop: CASSLSGGYGYTF. DNA of the CDR3: TGTGCCAGCAGCCTCTCAGGGGGCTATGGCTACACCTTC.

The V and J genes are TRBV4-2 and TRBJ1-2; D call uncertain. Trimming left V 3 bases short and J 2 bases short, with 13 bases between. Germline assignment: CDR1 LGHNA and CDR2 YNFKEQ. The CDR3 runs to 15 residues. The CDR3 bases are TGTGCCAGCAGCCAGAACAATGGTCCCAACTATGGCTACACCTTC. Its translation: CASSQNNGPNYGYTF.

The V call is TRBV30, the J call TRBJ2-2; possible D gene TRBD2, 5 bases. Trimming cost V 5 bases and J 4 bases, with 17 bases left between them. Germline loops: CDR1 GTSNPN, CDR2 SVGIG (reference sequence). The CDR3 is 15 amino acids. The CDR3 nucleotides are TGTGCCTGGGGGAAGTTGAAAGGGAGCACCGGGGAGCTGTTTTTT. The encoded protein is CAWGKLKGSTGELFF.

This sequence joins TRBV9 and TRBJ1-1; D remains ambiguous. Germline CDR1 and CDR2: SGDLS and YYNGEE. The CDR3 has 13 amino acids. Trimming removed 0 bases from V and 3 bases from J, with 6 bases in between. This CDR3 is CASSVVPYTEAFF. The CDR3 bases are TGTGCCAGCAGCGTAGTCCCTTACACTGAAGCTTTCTTT.

This clone occurred once. The V gene is TRBV7-9, the J gene TRBJ1-1; maybe TRBD1 (6 bases). CDR1 SEHNR and CDR2 FQNEAQ come from the germline V gene (reference sequence). The CDR3 totals 14 residues. The germline V and J ends were trimmed by 2 bases and 5 bases, with 12 bases remaining between them. CDR3 sequence (DNA): TGTGCCAGCAGCTTATCAGCAGGGGAAACTGAAGCTTTCTTT. Amino acid sequence: CASSLSAGETEAFF.

The chain is built from TRBV7-9 and TRBJ1-2; no definite D call. This CDR3 has 12 amino acids. The ends were cut back, 3 bases at V and 6 bases at J, with 8 bases in the middle. Germline loops: CDR1 SEHNR, CDR2 FQNEAQ (reference sequence). The CDR3 region is CASSFDGDGYTF. CDR3 nucleotides: TGTGCCAGCAGCTTCGACGGGGATGGCTACACCTTC.

J is TRBJ1-2 and V is TRBV12-5; D might be TRBD1 (5 bases). CDR1 and CDR2 from the germline V gene are LGHNT and FRNRAP. The CDR3 spans 19 residues. The germline V and J ends were trimmed by 0 bases and 1 base, with 21 bases remaining between them. CDR3 residues: CASGLVSGGSLSSNYGYTF. CDR3 in DNA: TGTGCTAGTGGTTTGGTAAGTGGGGGGAGCCTGTCCAGTAACTATGGCTACACCTTC.

The CDR3 region has the DNA TGTGCCAGCAGCTTAGGGGCAGTTCGTATGAACACTGAAGCTTTCTTT. Its translation is CASSLGAVRMNTEAFF. V usage is TRBV7-9 and J usage is TRBJ1-1; D remains unclear. Germline V gene lookup returns CDR1 SEHNR and CDR2 FQNEAQ (reference sequence). This CDR3 has 16 residues. With 1 base removed from V and 0 bases from J, the gap between germline ends came to 12 bases.

This sequence joins TRBV7-6 and TRBJ2-7; 8 bases line up with TRBD2. J was trimmed by 2 bases and V by 1 base; bases with no gene match: 7. This CDR3 is built from 16 residues. Germline CDR1 SGHVS, CDR2 FNYEAQ. The CDR3, as DNA: TGTGCCAGCAGCTTAGGGTCGGGGGGGGCGCCCTACGAGCAGTACTTC. It translates to CASSLGSGGAPYEQYF. Supplemented by reference TRBV7-6 and TRBJ2-7, the full variable domain reads GAGVSQSPRYKVTKRGQDVALRCDPISGHVSLYWYRQALGQGPEFLTYFNYEAQQDKSGLPNDRFSAERPEGSISTLTIQRTEQRDSAMYRCASSLGSGGAPYEQYFGPGTRLTVT.

The V and J genes are TRBV6-5 and TRBJ1-1; D gene uncertain. CDR1 is MNHEY and CDR2 is SVGAGI in the germline V gene. The CDR3 is made up of 13 amino acids. Trimming took 0 bases from V and 4 from J, leaving 6 bases between them. The chain's CDR3 is CASSYSAGTEAFF. The CDR3 bases are TGTGCCAGCAGTTACTCGGCGGGCACTGAAGCTTTCTTT.

CDR3 sequence: CASSPGTGAYEQYF. The CDR3 coding sequence is TGTGCCAGCAGCCCTGGGACAGGGGCCTACGAGCAGTACTTC. The chain uses TRBV7-9 and TRBJ2-7; 10 bases match TRBD1. The CDR3 spans 14 residues. Unmatched junction bases numbered 3, after V lost 5 bases and J lost 2 bases. Germline V gene sequence: CDR1 SEHNR, CDR2 FQNEAQ (reference sequence).

The rearrangement joins TRBV7-2 to TRBJ1-4; 12 nucleotides line up with TRBD1. The junction had 7 bases not matched to a gene; V was cut back by 1 base and J by 10 bases. Germline loops: CDR1 SGHTA, CDR2 FQGNSA. The CDR3 covers 16 residues. The CDR3 spells CASSLVGGTGGRKLFF. The CDR3 bases are TGTGCCAGCAGCTTAGTAGGAGGGACAGGGGGCCGAAAACTGTTTTTT.

The sample holds a few counts of this clone. V usage is TRBV28 and J usage is TRBJ2-1; 12 bases map to TRBD2. This CDR3 spans 17 amino acids. The V gene end was trimmed by 6 bases and the J gene end by 1 base; junction bases not matched to a gene: 7. CDR1 and CDR2 (germline): MDHEN, SYDVKM. This chain's CDR3 is CASSPLTSGSSYNEQFF. CDR3 DNA sequence: TGTGCCAGCAGCCCCCTGACTAGCGGGAGTTCCTACAATGAGCAGTTCTTC.

The chain couples TRBV28 to TRBJ1-5; D gene unclear. In germline, CDR1 is MDHEN, CDR2 SYDVKM. This CDR3 is 12 amino acids long. Trimming took off 4 bases at V and 7 bases at J, with 8 bases between the two ends. The CDR3 bases are TGTGCCAGCAGTTGGGAGGTGCAGCCCCAGCATTTT. Its translation: CASSWEVQPQHF.

The V gene is TRBV10-3, the J gene TRBJ1-1; D gene uncertain. Per the germline V gene, CDR1 is ENHRY and CDR2 is SYGVKD. The CDR3 totals 12 residues. The germline V and J ends were trimmed by 2 bases and 8 bases, with 9 bases remaining between them. CDR3 in DNA: TGTGCCATCAGTGAGGCAGCGGGGGAAGCTTTCTTT. Protein: CAISEAAGEAFF.

The rearrangement links TRBV12-3 or TRBV12-4 to TRBJ2-7; 10 bases agree with TRBD2. The CDR3 spans 13 residues. J gave up 6 bases and V 3 bases, and 2 bases lay outside the gene matches. Here the CDR3 reads CASSFTSGVEQYF. The CDR3 DNA sequence: TGTGCCAGCAGTTTTACTAGCGGGGTCGAGCAGTACTTC.